Detailed here is one TCR beta chain. Only in-frame clones appear in the TCRdb table, and some are missing; sequencing was by immunoSEQ multiplex PCR. The sample includes around 100,000 clones, roughly 90% seen only once; the top ten take approximately 1.9%. Germline V lookup: CDR1 MDHEN, CDR2 SYDVKM. V was trimmed by 2 bases and J by 7 bases, leaving 12 bases between them. This CDR3 has 15 amino acids. The data were taken from a study of blood T cell repertoires in COVID-19. Seattle patient enrollment occurred during active infection, with longitudinal follow-up thereafter. The chain combines TRBV28 with TRBJ1-6; D is undetermined. The sequence derives from a woman in her forties or fifties with COVID-19, enrolled during active disease. Input material: peripheral blood. The CDR3 region is CASSLRTTGNSPLHF. The CDR3 DNA reads as TGTGCCAGCAGTTTAAGGACCACGGGAAATTCACCCCTCCACTTT.